This TCR beta chain derives from a study of blood T cell repertoires in COVID-19. As for the study in general: Researchers got acute and convalescent COVID-19 samples from the United States, Italy and Spain. T cells, B-cell-depleted T cells, or PBMCs provided the cDNA or gDNA that served as material.

The CDR3 covers 15 residues. Trimming took off 3 bases at V and 4 bases at J, with 13 bases between the two ends. Per germline, CDR1 MGHRA and CDR2 YSYEKL. In the original analysis: Estimation of nucleated cell counts relied on the amplification of reference gene primers. The table came from immunoSEQ multiplex PCR; TCRdb's copy has only in-frame clones and leaves some out. Clonal size and the V and J genes are those of that table, whereas D and trimming came from the DNA. Found here are 150,000 to 180,000 clones, around 85% of them singletons; the top ten hold less than 30%. The sequencing sample was made of peripheral blood. The rearrangement links TRBV4-1 to TRBJ1-3; D unclear. The source is a woman in her fifties or sixties with acute or convalescent COVID-19. The CDR3 coding sequence is TGCGCCAGCAGCCAGGACGGGAACATCGGAAACACCATATATTTT. Its translation is CASSQDGNIGNTIYF.